This entry describes one TCR beta chain. Its antigen target is currently unknown. The sequence runs out 3 residues before the end of the CDR3; the remainder is reconstructed from the germline J gene. This sample stems from a study of TET2 disruption in CD19-targeted CAR T cells (dated by TCRdb to the late 2010s). Broadly, across the study: The number of samples was determined by the original clinical trial design and by which samples were available, and no additional inclusion criteria were applied. Paper-wide results and their limitations: Conclusions about the CAR T cells of the patient were based on extensive analysis of a single subject.

Explained via the paper, the treatment or condition label denotes: autologous CTL019 cells: CD19 CAR with 4-1BB and CD3 zeta domains. TCR zeta and 4-1BB costimulatory signaling domains were built into the CD19 CAR. T cells for CTL019 manufacturing were collected from peripheral blood by leukapheresis. The DNeasy Blood and Tissue Kit was used to extract genomic DNA from pre-infusion T cells, peripheral blood, or sorted post-infusion T cells. TCR beta chain deep sequencing was performed with the immunoSEQ assay. On the authors' methods: Only productive TCR beta rearrangements went into calculating clonotype frequencies. Drawn from immuneACCESS, this table holds only the in-frame rearrangements with V and J called that TCRdb kept. Clones are partly lost; checked studies trace under half to an unresolved V gene and leave the rest unexplained. Clonal size and the V and J genes are those of that table, whereas D and trimming came from the DNA. The sample table records about 30,000 clones. Approximately 2% of the sample belongs to the ten largest clones.

Compared with germline, V lacks 6 bases and J lacks 7 bases; bases without a gene match: 16. Including the terminal cysteine and phenylalanine, the CDR3 comprises 16 residues. The CDR3 was read in part: 39 bases, with the frame set at base 1. Based on the germline V gene (reference sequence), the CDR1 and CDR2 sequences are DFQATT and SNEGSKA. The chain employs TRBV20-1 and TRBJ2-1; TRBD2 aligns with 9 central bases. Sequenced material: CD8- CAR+ T cells sorted from cultured blood T cells, taken for CD19 CAR T cell therapy. Sample cell subset or site, as interpreted from the label and publication: CD8-negative CAR-positive T cells from the infusion product. This TCR derives from a man between 65 and 85 years old with chronic lymphocytic leukemia. The DNA read from the CDR3 is TGCAGTGCCCAAGACGTCGGAGCGGGGGGCGGGAATGAG. Its protein product is CSAQDVGAGGGNE. The CDR3 reads in full as CSAQDVGAGGGNEQFF.